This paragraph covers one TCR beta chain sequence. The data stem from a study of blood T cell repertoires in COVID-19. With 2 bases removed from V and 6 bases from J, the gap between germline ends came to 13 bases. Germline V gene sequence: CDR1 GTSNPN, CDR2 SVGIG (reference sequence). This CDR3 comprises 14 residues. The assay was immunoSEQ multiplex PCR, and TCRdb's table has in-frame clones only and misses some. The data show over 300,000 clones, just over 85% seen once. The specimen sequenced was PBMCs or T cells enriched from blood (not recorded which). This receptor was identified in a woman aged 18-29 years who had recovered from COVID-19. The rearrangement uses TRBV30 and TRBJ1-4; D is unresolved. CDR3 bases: TGTGCCTGGAGTCCCGGGTCCCCGTATGAAAAACTGTTTTTT. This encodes CAWSPGSPYEKLFF.